The text below deals with one TCR beta chain. Its antigen remains unidentified. The data stem from a study of cytotoxic CD8 clonotypes in ibrutinib-treated CLL. Study-level background: Within the patient group, 11 were relapsed/refractory and about 15 treatment-naive, and 17 were IGHV unmutated.

Measured with immunoSEQ multiplex PCR; TCRdb has only the in-frame clones, and not every one. The sample lists 65,000 to 85,000 clones; 90% were seen once. Germline assignment: CDR1 SQVTM and CDR2 ANQGSEA. V gave up 4 bases and J gave up 6 bases, with 22 bases separating them. This CDR3 region has 16 residues. General study results and limits: Higher clonality was seen at ibrutinib response and a return toward baseline at progression. Under treatment, the uncommon public clonotypes either contracted or remained stable. For progressing versus sustained-remission patients, sampling times were not the same.

The chain uses TRBV29-1 and TRBJ2-1; D may correspond to TRBD1 or TRBD2 (5 bases each). This material consisted of PBMCs, taken after 12 months of ibrutinib treatment. This TCR came from a human donor with chronic lymphocytic leukemia. This CDR3 reads CSVVGRVRPRGNEQFF. As DNA, the CDR3 is TGCAGCGTTGTGGGCAGGGTGCGGCCCCGGGGCAATGAGCAGTTCTTC.